This T cell receptor beta chain was observed in a study of OX40 agonist ivuxolimab in advanced cancers. On cycle 4 day 1 and cycle 7 day 1, as well as at baseline, blood was sampled. Concerning this clone: Since a much larger clone is just one base distant, this may be a read error.

Sequencing was performed with immunoSEQ multiplex PCR; in TCRdb, only in-frame clones are kept and a portion is missing. The data show under 14,000 clones, with more than 60% seen just once and roughly 32% held by the top ten. The CDR3 loop spans 15 amino acids. Per the germline V gene, CDR1 is SGHDT and CDR2 is YYEEEE. This sequence joins TRBV5-6 and TRBJ2-5; D might be TRBD1 (5 bases). The better agreement between TRBJ2-7 and the DNA end casts doubt on the J call. This receptor was taken from an adult with an advanced solid tumor such as melanoma, head and neck, liver or kidney cancer. This sample comprised CD4+ or CD8+ T cells sorted from blood, obtained in a trial of the OX40 agonist ivuxolimab. CDR3 protein: CASSLVGQTNYEQYF. DNA of the CDR3: TGTGCCAGCAGCTTGGTGGGGCAGACGAACTACGAGCAGTACTTC.